Following are 26 T cell receptor beta chains from one sample sequenced in a study of blood T cell repertoires in COVID-19. Here immunoSEQ multiplex PCR was the method, and the copy in TCRdb shows in-frame clones only, minus some. The sample includes 56,000 or so clones, roughly 87% of them seen just once. Input material: peripheral blood. The receptors were sampled from a human donor in a cohort sampled during active COVID-19.

The genes are TRBV3-1 (or the pseudogene TRBV3-2) and TRBJ2-1, with D possibly TRBD1 on 6 matching bases. This CDR3 has 17 residues. The germline V gene has CDR1 LGHDT and CDR2 YNNKEL (reference sequence). Trimming took off 5 bases at V and 0 bases at J, with 17 bases between the two ends. CDR3: CASSTRTVFSSYNEQFF. CDR3 coding DNA: TGTGCCAGCAGCACTCGGACAGTCTTTAGCTCCTACAATGAGCAGTTCTTC.

The V and J genes are TRBV20-1 and TRBJ2-3; D is unclear. Trimming pared 1 base from V and 6 bases from J, leaving 5 bases between. CDR1 and CDR2 from the germline V gene are DFQATT and SNEGSKA (reference sequence). The CDR3 runs 11 residues. The CDR3 coding sequence is TGCAGTGCTAGAGTGCGGGATACGCAGTATTTT. Its translation: CSARVRDTQYF.

CDR3 sequence reads: CATSSDRGNPNTEAFF. CDR3 DNA sequence: TGTGCCACCAGCAGCGACAGGGGAAATCCGAACACTGAAGCTTTCTTT. The V gene is TRBV15, the J gene TRBJ1-1, with 8 bases identical to TRBD1. J gave up 1 base and V 3 bases, and 7 bases lay outside the gene matches. The V gene's germline CDR1 is LNHNV and CDR2 YYDKDF (reference sequence). The CDR3 is 16 residues long.

In DNA form, the CDR3 reads TGTGCCAGCAGTTCCAGGGGGACAGATACGCAGTATTTT. Its translation is CASSSRGTDTQYF. The chain links TRBV12-3 or TRBV12-4 to TRBJ2-3; 7 nucleotides match TRBD1. The CDR3 covers 13 residues. Germline trimming cut 4 bases from V and 3 bases from J; bases unmatched to any gene: 1.

This clone has only one observation. The chain employs TRBV21-1 and TRBJ2-4; the DNA was not compared with TRBD2, the D call given in the table. TRBV21-1 is recorded as a pseudogene. This CDR3 is 14 amino acids long. The CDR3 sequence is CASPGERPVNIQYF. CDR3 DNA sequence: TGTGCCAGCCCGGGAGAGAGGCCCGTAAACATTCAGTACTTC.

V and J are TRBV28 and TRBJ1-2; TRBD1 aligns across 10 bases. Germline loops: CDR1 MDHEN, CDR2 SYDVKM. This CDR3 region has 14 residues. J gave up 5 bases and V 4 bases, and 4 bases lay outside the gene matches. CDR3 loop: CASSSGTGVYGYTF. CDR3 DNA sequence: TGTGCCAGCAGTTCCGGGACAGGGGTATATGGCTACACCTTC.

J is TRBJ2-1 and V is TRBV28; 10 bases fit TRBD1. The V gene end was trimmed by 4 bases and the J gene end by 9 bases; junction bases not matched to a gene: 9. There are 15 residues in the CDR3. Germline CDR1 reads MDHEN; CDR2 reads SYDVKM. The CDR3 sequence is CASSSPGTGDGEQFF. The CDR3 bases are TGTGCCAGCAGTTCCCCCGGGACAGGGGATGGTGAGCAGTTCTTC.

This chain uses TRBV9 with TRBJ2-5; 7 bases agree with TRBD2. There are 16 residues in the CDR3. Germline CDR1 is SGDLS and CDR2 is YYNGEE. Unmatched junction bases numbered 11, after V lost 2 bases and J lost 4 bases. The CDR3 sequence is CASSVGIAGIGETQYF. CDR3 nucleotides: TGTGCCAGCAGCGTCGGGATAGCGGGTATTGGAGAGACCCAGTACTTC.

J is TRBJ2-5 and V is TRBV24-1; D possibly corresponds to TRBD1 (6 bases). Germline CDR1 and CDR2: KGHDR and SFDVKD. Between the trimmed V and J ends, which lost 6 bases and 7 bases, there was a span of 20 bases. The CDR3 has 15 residues. The CDR3 sequence: CATSNSAGTPLTQYF. CDR3 nucleotides: TGTGCCACCAGTAATTCCGCCGGGACACCCTTGACCCAGTACTTC.

This chain links TRBV6-5 with TRBJ1-4, with 9 bases matching TRBD1. Looked up from germline, CDR1 is MNHEY and CDR2 is SVGAGI. The CDR3 extends over 16 amino acids. With V trimmed by 2 bases and J by 5 bases, 6 bases remained unmatched. The CDR3 is CASSYVPGTGNEKLFF. The CDR3 nucleotides are TGTGCCAGCAGTTACGTTCCCGGGACAGGGAATGAAAAACTGTTTTTT.

This sequence joins TRBV28 and TRBJ2-1, with TRBD1 matching 9 bases. CDR3 size: 14 residues. V lost 7 bases, J lost 8 bases, and 9 bases stayed unmatched. CDR1 is MDHEN, CDR2 SYDVKM, per germline. CDR3 DNA sequence: TGTGCCAGCACTGAGGGGACAGGGAGGGATGAGCAGTTCTTC. This sequence encodes CASTEGTGRDEQFF.

The chain couples TRBV28 to TRBJ1-4; 7 bases map to TRBD1. The germline CDR1 and CDR2 sequences are MDHEN and SYDVKM. V gave up 11 bases and J gave up 3 bases; unmatched junction bases: 9. There are 14 residues in the CDR3. The CDR3 nucleotides are TGTGCCGTCCTCCCAGGGGGTCCTAATGAAAAACTGTTTTTT. Amino acids: CAVLPGGPNEKLFF.

This sequence joins TRBV27 and TRBJ2-7; 7 bases match TRBD2. The CDR3 totals 16 residues. The germline V gene encodes CDR1 MNHEY and CDR2 SMNVEV (reference sequence). The V and J ends lost 5 bases and 7 bases, in that order; junction bases with no gene match: 17. The CDR3 bases are TGTGCCAGCAGTGTCCATTCCGGGACTACCCACCCAGAGCAGTACTTC. As protein: CASSVHSGTTHPEQYF.

This chain links TRBV18 with TRBJ2-7, with D tentatively TRBD2 (6 bases). Deletions cut 3 bases from V and 7 bases from J, with 16 bases between. The CDR3 consists of 14 residues. Germline values: CDR1 KGHSH, CDR2 LQKENI. CDR3 in DNA: TGTGCCAGCTCACCCACAGTTATGGGGGGAGAGCAGTACTTC. It codes for CASSPTVMGGEQYF.

This chain links TRBV7-9 with TRBJ2-7; tentative D call: TRBD2 (6 bases). The germline V gene encodes CDR1 SEHNR and CDR2 FQNEAQ (reference sequence). The CDR3 is 15 amino acids. Trimming took 1 base from V and 6 from J, leaving 16 bases between them. The CDR3 protein is CASSLDYRRGAEQYF. For the CDR3, the DNA is TGTGCCAGCAGCTTAGACTACCGCCGCGGGGCCGAGCAGTACTTC.

The chain couples TRBV2 to TRBJ1-2, with TRBD1 as a possible D gene (5 bases). With 6 bases removed from V and 7 bases from J, the gap between germline ends came to 12 bases. The CDR3 length is 12 residues. The germline V gene encodes CDR1 SNHLY and CDR2 FYNNEI. The CDR3 DNA follows: TGTGCCAGCAGAGGGGAATCATTTGGCTACACCTTC. This translates into CASRGESFGYTF. The full variable domain, completed using reference TRBV2 and TRBJ1-2, is EPEVTQTPSHQVTQMGQEVILRCVPISNHLYFYWYRQILGQKVEFLVSFYNNEISEKSEIFDDQFSVERPDGSNFTLKIRSTKLEDSAMYFCASRGESFGYTFGSGTRLTVV.

The chain couples TRBV3-1 (or the pseudogene TRBV3-2) to TRBJ2-3; 10 nucleotides line up with TRBD2. The ends lost 4 bases at V and 0 bases at J; junction bases unmatched: 10. Germline assignment: CDR1 LGHDT and CDR2 YNNKEL (reference sequence). The CDR3 is 18 amino acids. CDR3 residues: CASSPGFSGRTSTDTQYF. The CDR3, as DNA: TGTGCCAGCAGCCCCGGCTTTAGCGGGAGGACTAGCACAGATACGCAGTATTTT.

The rearrangement uses TRBV5-1 and TRBJ2-3; 7 nucleotides line up with TRBD1. After removal of 3 bases from V and 0 bases from J, the junction contained 4 bases not matched to a gene. The CDR3 is made up of 15 amino acids. The V gene's germline CDR1 is SGHRS and CDR2 YFSETQ. CDR3 DNA: TGCGCCAGCAGCTCCCTGACAGGGAGCACAGATACGCAGTATTTT. It specifies CASSSLTGSTDTQYF. Full variable domain (rest looked up from reference TRBV5-1 and TRBJ2-3): KAGVTQTPRYLIKTRGQQVTLSCSPISGHRSVSWYQQTPGQGLQFLFEYFSETQRNKGNFPGRFSGRQFSNSRSEMNVSTLELGDSALYLCASSSLTGSTDTQYFGPGTRLTVL.

The V call is TRBV3-1 (or the pseudogene TRBV3-2), the J call TRBJ2-3; D perhaps matches TRBD1 (5 bases). V was shortened by 3 bases and J by 6 bases, with 16 bases between the two germline ends. Germline lookup yields CDR1 LGHDT and CDR2 YNNKEL (reference sequence). This CDR3 is built from 15 residues. The CDR3 DNA sequence: TGTGCCAGCAGCCAGGAAAGACTTAGGGGTGATACGCAGTATTTT. Protein sequence: CASSQERLRGDTQYF.

The V gene is TRBV6-5, the J gene TRBJ1-5, with a possible D match to TRBD1 (6 bases). The CDR3 contains 13 residues. CDR1 is MNHEY and CDR2 is SVGAGI in the germline V gene. V dropped 5 bases and J dropped 3 bases, with 8 bases sitting between them. The CDR3 DNA reads TGTGCCAGCAGTAACAGGGCCAATCAGCCCCAGCATTTT. This gives the protein CASSNRANQPQHF.

CDR3 region: CSVEKGGTGGNTIYF. The CDR3 DNA reads as TGCAGCGTTGAAAAGGGGGGGACAGGGGGAAACACCATATATTTT. The rearrangement joins TRBV29-1 to TRBJ1-3; TRBD1 matches at 9 bases. This CDR3 is built from 15 residues. Trimming at V came to 2 bases and at J to 4 bases, leaving 6 bases not matched to a gene. The germline V gene encodes CDR1 SQVTM and CDR2 ANQGSEA.

The rearrangement uses TRBV7-9 and TRBJ2-1, with D unclear. The V gene's germline CDR1 is SEHNR and CDR2 FQNEAQ (reference sequence). The CDR3 is 12 residues long. Trimming took off 2 bases at V and 5 bases at J, with 4 bases between the two ends. In nucleotides, the CDR3 is TGTGCCAGCAGCTTACTACACAATGAGCAGTTCTTC. Its translation: CASSLLHNEQFF.

CDR3 sequence (DNA): TGCGCCAGCAGCCAAACTAGGAACAGGGCTAACACTGAAGCTTTCTTT. Its translation is CASSQTRNRANTEAFF. The gene calls are TRBV4-1 and TRBJ1-1, with TRBD1 as a possible D gene (6 bases). CDR1 and CDR2 (germline): MGHRA, YSYEKL. The length of the CDR3 is 16 residues. Trimming left V 2 bases short and J 2 bases short, with 15 bases between.

This chain uses TRBV3-1 (or the pseudogene TRBV3-2) with TRBJ1-4; D is ambiguous. Germline loops: CDR1 LGHDT, CDR2 YNNKEL (reference sequence). This CDR3 has 14 residues. Trimming pared 1 base from V and 7 bases from J, leaving 10 bases between. DNA for the CDR3: TGTGCCAGCAGCCAAGCCCGGAGCAGTGAAAAACTGTTTTTT. It is translated as CASSQARSSEKLFF.

V is TRBV3-1 (or the pseudogene TRBV3-2) and J is TRBJ1-6; D call uncertain. Germline CDR1 and CDR2: LGHDT and YNNKEL (reference sequence). The CDR3 is 14 residues long. Trimming shortened V by 5 bases and J by 8 bases, and 13 bases separated the two germline ends. The chain's CDR3 is CASSYTSRDSPLHF. Written as DNA, the CDR3 is TGTGCCAGCAGCTACACCTCGAGGGATTCACCCCTCCACTTT.

The chain is built from TRBV28 and TRBJ1-2; TRBD1 aligns across 8 bases. Germline V gives CDR1 MDHEN, CDR2 SYDVKM. Trimming cost V 5 bases and J 8 bases; bases outside gene matches: 7. The CDR3 loop spans 13 amino acids. CDR3 residues: CASSTTGGWGYTF. CDR3 in DNA: TGTGCCAGCAGTACCACAGGGGGATGGGGCTACACCTTC.